Listed below are T cell receptor beta chains from one sample, sequenced in a study of blood T cell repertoires in COVID-19. Measured with immunoSEQ multiplex PCR; TCRdb has only the in-frame clones, and not every one. The repertoire holds around 140,000 clones, with around 89% as singletons. Input material: peripheral blood. Receptors originate from a man in his sixties with COVID-19, enrolled during active disease. CDR3s include the opening cysteine and the closing phenylalanine or tryptophan. The D gene is left open where the match is weak. Where a row states a size, it is once, few, many or the class of an expanded clone; other rows omit it.

D gene	clone size	J gene	V gene	CDR3 protein	CDR3 DNA
.	.	TRBJ1-2	TRBV19	CASSAAGAVGYGYTF	TGTGCCAGTAGCGCTGCGGGGGCAGTGGGCTATGGCTACACCTTC
TRBD2	.	TRBJ2-7	TRBV6-7	CASSYSTSGYEQYF	TGTGCCAGCAGTTACTCGACTAGCGGCTACGAGCAGTACTTC
TRBD1	few	TRBJ2-1	TRBV4-3	CASSLGTGSSYNEQFF	TGCGCCAGCAGCCTTGGGACAGGAAGCTCCTACAATGAGCAGTTCTTC
TRBD2	.	TRBJ2-1	TRBV29-1	CSVEDLTSVEQFF	TGCAGCGTTGAAGATCTGACTAGCGTTGAGCAGTTCTTC
.	.	TRBJ1-5	TRBV3-1/TRBV3-2	CASSQGGSQNNQPQHF	TGTGCCAGCAGCCAAGGAGGGTCCCAGAATAATCAGCCCCAGCATTTT
.	.	TRBJ2-2	TRBV18	CASSLRQGSDGELFF	TGTGCCAGCTCACTCCGCCAGGGATCGGACGGGGAGCTGTTTTTT
.	.	TRBJ1-1	TRBV11-2	CASSPQGVRTEAFF	TGTGCCAGCAGCCCACAGGGAGTTCGAACTGAAGCTTTCTTT
TRBD2	.	TRBJ2-3	TRBV5-1	CASSLGDYHSTDTQYF	TGCGCCAGCAGCTTGGGGGACTACCACAGCACAGATACGCAGTATTTT
TRBD1	once	TRBJ1-2	TRBV9	CASSVRDRALYGYTF	TGTGCCAGCAGCGTCCGGGACAGGGCCCTCTATGGCTACACCTTC
.	.	TRBJ1-5	TRBV6-6	CASSQLRQAGYSNQPQHF	TGTGCCAGCAGTCAACTACGACAGGCCGGGTATAGCAATCAGCCCCAGCATTTT
.	.	TRBJ1-1	TRBV3-1/TRBV3-2	CASSHRGYTEAFF	TGTGCCAGCAGCCACCGAGGGTACACTGAAGCTTTCTTT
TRBD1	.	TRBJ2-2	TRBV5-1	CASREQGAVTGELFF	TGCGCCAGCAGGGAACAGGGGGCGGTCACCGGGGAGCTGTTTTTT
TRBD1	few	TRBJ2-7	TRBV7-9	CASSLSPWDRWEQYF	TGTGCCAGCAGCTTATCCCCCTGGGACAGATGGGAGCAGTACTTC
.	few	TRBJ1-2	TRBV5-1	CASKQLAGSYGYTF	TGCGCCAGCAAGCAACTCGCGGGTAGCTATGGCTACACCTTC
TRBD1	.	TRBJ1-6	TRBV11-2	CASSRRDSFSPLHF	TGTGCCAGCAGCCGACGGGACAGCTTCTCACCCCTCCACTTT
.	.	TRBJ2-2	TRBV19	CASTRERNTGELFF	TGTGCCAGTACAAGGGAGCGGAACACCGGGGAGCTGTTTTTT
.	once	TRBJ1-5	TRBV30	CAWRKSGERQPQHF	TGTGCCTGGAGGAAATCGGGGGAGAGGCAGCCCCAGCATTTT
TRBD1	.	TRBJ2-2	TRBV7-3	CASSKDRAGYTGELFF	TGTGCCAGCAGCAAGGACAGGGCCGGTTACACCGGGGAGCTGTTTTTT
TRBD1	.	TRBJ2-3	TRBV4-3	CASSQDNRGRTDTQYF	TGCGCCAGCAGCCAAGATAATAGGGGGCGCACAGATACGCAGTATTTT
.	.	TRBJ2-1	TRBV6-5	CASSIVNEQFF	TGTGCCAGCAGCATAGTGAATGAGCAGTTCTTC
.	.	TRBJ1-4	TRBV6-1	CASSEMITGEKLFF	TGTGCCAGCAGTGAAATGATTACAGGGGAAAAACTGTTTTTT
.	.	TRBJ2-3	TRBV5-1	CASSLAGIDTQYF	TGCGCCAGCAGCTTGGCCGGGATAGATACGCAGTATTTT
.	.	TRBJ1-5	TRBV19	CASSPQGGNQPQHF	TGTGCCAGTAGCCCACAGGGAGGCAATCAGCCCCAGCATTTT
TRBD1	.	TRBJ1-4	TRBV25-1	CASSHRDRVTNEKLFF	TGTGCCAGCAGCCACCGGGACAGGGTCACTAATGAAAAACTGTTTTTT
.	.	TRBJ1-1	TRBV12-5	CASGLHRDLNTEAFF	TGTGCTAGTGGTCTCCACAGGGACCTGAACACTGAAGCTTTCTTT
.	.	TRBJ1-5	TRBV9	CASSVDGYSNQPQHF	TGTGCCAGCAGCGTAGACGGGTATAGCAATCAGCCCCAGCATTTT
.	.	TRBJ2-5	TRBV19	CASSPQVQETQYF	TGTGCCAGTAGTCCGCAGGTACAAGAGACCCAGTACTTC
.	.	TRBJ1-1	TRBV5-4	CASSPGGVYAGTEAFF	TGTGCCAGCAGCCCGGGGGGCGTTTATGCTGGCACTGAAGCTTTCTTT